This T cell receptor (beta chain) was obtained from a study of blood T cell repertoires in COVID-19. CDR3 length equals 12 residues. V lost 6 bases and J lost 7; bases outside the gene matches: 1. Germline lookup yields CDR1 SNHLY and CDR2 FYNNEI. Sequencing used immunoSEQ multiplex PCR; TCRdb keeps in-frame clones, though not all of them. The table includes about 200,000 clones, 86% detected once. Individuals aged about 18 to 90 years were recruited from 24 US areas. Sample: PBMCs or T cells enriched from blood (not recorded which). This rearrangement joins TRBV2 to TRBJ1-5; 9 nucleotides match TRBD1. This sequence originates from a woman in her thirties or forties with acute COVID-19. CDR3 bases: TGTGCCAGCAGGACAGGGGGACAGCCCCAGCATTTT. Protein sequence: CASRTGGQPQHF. The entire variable domain, with the rest obtained from reference TRBV2 and TRBJ1-5, is as follows: EPEVTQTPSHQVTQMGQEVILRCVPISNHLYFYWYRQILGQKVEFLVSFYNNEISEKSEIFDDQFSVERPDGSNFTLKIRSTKLEDSAMYFCASRTGGQPQHFGDGTRLSIL.